The 13 T cell receptor beta chains listed next were all sequenced from one sample in a study of blood T cells in healthy people across ages. Combining a sample-barcoded 5' primer with a J-beta primer mix, a second PCR ran for about 6 to 12 cycles. TCRdb fed the 5' RACE reads into MiXCR, producing one record per CDR3 protein. The profile shows around 940,000 distinct CDR3 sequences, approximately 50% of them singletons. The sequencing sample was made of blood. The receptor source for this set is a woman aged 55 to 70 in good health.

The V gene is TRBV10-3, the J gene TRBJ1-1; perhaps TRBD1 as D (6 bases). Germline lookup yields CDR1 ENHRY and CDR2 SYGVKD. This CDR3 has 16 residues. Trimming cost V 7 bases and J 2 bases, with 20 bases left between them. The CDR3 region has the DNA TGTGCCATCAAAGATAGTAGGAACAGGGAAAACACTGAAGCTTTCTTT. Its protein product is CAIKDSRNRENTEAFF.

The J gene is TRBJ1-4, the V gene TRBV13; D uncertain. V was cut by 0 bases and J by 3 bases, with 8 bases left in between. Looked up from germline, CDR1 is PRHDT and CDR2 is FYEKMQ (reference sequence). This CDR3 has 15 residues. CDR3 DNA sequence: TGTGCCAGCAGCTTAGGAGGGTATGCTAATGAAAAACTGTTTTTT. Its translation: CASSLGGYANEKLFF.

The chain carries TRBV28 and TRBJ2-3, with TRBD2 as a possible D gene (5 bases). Germline CDR1 reads MDHEN; CDR2 reads SYDVKM. Trimming shortened V by 8 bases and J by 6 bases, and 12 bases separated the two germline ends. CDR3 size: 12 residues. CDR3 sequence reads: CASRNRGDTQYF. The CDR3, as DNA: TGTGCCAGCCGAAACCGAGGGGATACGCAGTATTTT.

This rearrangement joins TRBV7-9 to TRBJ1-1; D gene ambiguous. Germline CDR1 and CDR2: SEHNR and FQNEAQ (reference sequence). V lost 5 bases and J 1 base, leaving 11 bases between the germline ends. CDR3 size: 14 residues. This chain's CDR3 is CASSPAGRNTEAFF. The CDR3 nucleotides read TGTGCCAGCAGCCCCGCAGGCCGGAACACTGAAGCTTTCTTT.

The gene calls are TRBV2 and TRBJ1-1; D ambiguous. The length of the CDR3 is 12 residues. Germline V gives CDR1 SNHLY, CDR2 FYNNEI. The germline V and J ends were trimmed by 4 bases and 5 bases, with 8 bases remaining between them. CDR3: CASSAEGTEAFF. CDR3 bases: TGTGCCAGCAGTGCGGAGGGAACTGAAGCTTTCTTT.

The chain links TRBV12-3 or TRBV12-4 to TRBJ1-5; tentative D call: TRBD1 (5 bases). This CDR3 is 15 amino acids long. Trimming pared 2 bases from V and 3 bases from J, leaving 11 bases between. The CDR3 spells CASSLRQLHNQPQHF. The CDR3 DNA is TGTGCCAGCAGTTTACGACAGCTCCACAATCAGCCCCAGCATTTT.

The J gene is TRBJ1-5, the V gene TRBV7-2; no clear D gene. Trimming stripped 1 base from V and 10 bases from J, with 11 bases between. Germline V gives CDR1 SGHTA, CDR2 FQGNSA. CDR3 length: 13 residues. The CDR3 sequence: CASSLDSGVPQHF. Written as DNA, the CDR3 is TGTGCCAGCAGCTTAGACAGTGGGGTTCCCCAGCATTTT. The whole variable domain, remainder taken from reference TRBV7-2 and TRBJ1-5, is GAGVSQSPSNKVTEKGKDVELRCDPISGHTALYWYRQSLGQGLEFLIYFQGNSAPDKSGLPSDRFSAERTGGSVSTLTIQRTQQEDSAVYLCASSLDSGVPQHFGDGTRLSIL.

This clonotype was detected a few times. The chain carries TRBV20-1 and TRBJ2-7; 7 bases map to TRBD1. The trim removed 3 bases at V and 2 bases at J, leaving 7 bases unmatched. Germline CDR1 is DFQATT and CDR2 is SNEGSKA (reference sequence). The CDR3 totals 14 residues. CDR3 DNA: TGCAGTGCTAGCTTAGGGACAGATACCTACGAGCAGTACTTC. Translating gives CSASLGTDTYEQYF.

The chain links TRBV7-9 to TRBJ2-7; no firm D call. CDR1 is SEHNR and CDR2 is FQNEAQ in the germline V gene (reference sequence). The V end lost 1 base, the J end lost 10 bases, and 11 bases lay between the germline ends. CDR3 length: 12 amino acids. The CDR3 region is CASSLEPPTQYF. CDR3 nucleotides: TGTGCCAGCAGCTTAGAACCCCCTACCCAGTACTTC.

This clonotype was counted many times. The chain joins TRBV29-1 to TRBJ2-5, with D perhaps assigned TRBD1 or TRBD2 (6 bases each). The germline CDR1 and CDR2 sequences are SQVTM and ANQGSEA. Deletions cut 4 bases from V and 1 base from J, with 7 bases between. The CDR3 consists of 12 residues. The DNA of the CDR3 is TGCAGCGTTGGGGGGGCCCAAGAGACCCAGTACTTC. Amino acid sequence: CSVGGAQETQYF.

This clonotype was picked up a small number of times. The chain couples TRBV7-3 to TRBJ2-3; D tentatively reads TRBD1 or TRBD2 (5 bases each). CDR3 size: 17 residues. V lost 5 bases to trimming and J lost 1 base, with 19 bases between them. CDR1 and CDR2 (germline): SGHTA, FQGTGA. In DNA form, the CDR3 reads TGTGCCAGCAGCCCTAGGGGACCCGGAAGCGGCACAGATACGCAGTATTTT. Its protein product is CASSPRGPGSGTDTQYF.

The rearrangement joins TRBV6-5 to TRBJ2-4, with 14 bases fitting TRBD2. The end of the DNA aligns better with TRBJ2-7, so the J call may be wrong. Germline V lookup: CDR1 MNHEY, CDR2 SVGAGI. This CDR3 has 18 amino acids. CDR3 bases: TGTGCCAGCAGTTACTCCGGGACTAGCGGGAGTTCATACTACGAGCAGTACTTC. This codes for CASSYSGTSGSSYYEQYF.

The rearrangement uses TRBV6-2 or TRBV6-3 and TRBJ2-6; a weak D match, TRBD2 (5 bases). The germline V gene has CDR1 MNHEY and CDR2 SVGEGT. The V and J ends lost 8 bases and 11 bases respectively, with 13 bases between them. CDR3 length equals 12 residues. In nucleotides, the CDR3 is TGTGCCAGCTCCACCGGGGTGCACGTCCTGACTTTC. Protein sequence: CASSTGVHVLTF.